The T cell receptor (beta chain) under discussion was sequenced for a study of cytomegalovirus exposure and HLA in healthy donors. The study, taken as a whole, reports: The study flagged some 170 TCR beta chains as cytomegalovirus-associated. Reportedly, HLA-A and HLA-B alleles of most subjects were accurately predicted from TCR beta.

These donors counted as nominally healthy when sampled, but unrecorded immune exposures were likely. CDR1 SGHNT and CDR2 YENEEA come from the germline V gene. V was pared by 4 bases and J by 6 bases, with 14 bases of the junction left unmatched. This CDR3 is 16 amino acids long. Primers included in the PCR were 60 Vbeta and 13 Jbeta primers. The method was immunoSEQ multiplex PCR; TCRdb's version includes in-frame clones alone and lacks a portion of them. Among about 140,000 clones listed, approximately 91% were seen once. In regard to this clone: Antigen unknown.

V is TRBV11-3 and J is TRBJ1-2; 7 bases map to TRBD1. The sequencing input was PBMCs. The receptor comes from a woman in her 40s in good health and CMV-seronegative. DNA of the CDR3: TGTGCCAGCAGCTACCGGGCCGACAGGGATCAGGATGGCTACACCTTC. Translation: CASSYRADRDQDGYTF. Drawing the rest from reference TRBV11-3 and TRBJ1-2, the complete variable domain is EAGVVQSPRYKIIEKKQPVAFWCNPISGHNTLYWYLQNLGQGPELLIRYENEEAVDDSQLPKDRFSAERLKGVDSTLKIQPAELGDSAVYLCASSYRADRDQDGYTFGSGTRLTVV.